Listed below are T cell receptor beta chains from one sample, sequenced in a study of blood T cell repertoires in COVID-19. Profiled with immunoSEQ multiplex PCR; TCRdb holds only in-frame clones, not every one. There are about 300,000 clones in the sample; over 75% occur only once, and under 11% lies in the top ten. Sequences were obtained from PBMCs or T cells enriched from blood (not recorded which). The receptors come from a woman aged 18-29 years who had recovered from COVID-19. Both conserved end residues are part of each CDR3. A D gene is named only where the DNA matches it firmly. Part of the rows lack a size; the others show once, few, many or a class for expanded clones.

V	D	size	J	length	CDR3	DNA
TRBV5-4	TRBD1	.	TRBJ2-7	15	CASSFGQEPSYEQYF	TGTGCCAGCAGCTTTGGACAGGAGCCATCCTACGAGCAGTACTTC
TRBV24-1	TRBD1	.	TRBJ1-4	15	CATSPGGMTNEKLFF	TGTGCCACCAGTCCAGGGGGAATGACTAATGAAAAACTGTTTTTT
TRBV19	TRBD1	.	TRBJ1-2	14	CASSIWSGGDGYTF	TGTGCCAGTAGTATCTGGTCAGGGGGTGATGGCTACACCTTC
TRBV2	TRBD1	.	TRBJ1-5	21	CASSEAYPQGGTRISNQPQHF	TGTGCCAGCAGTGAAGCCTACCCACAGGGGGGAACCCGTATTAGCAATCAGCCCCAGCATTTT
TRBV4-1	TRBD1	.	TRBJ2-1	12	CATGGGTGEQFF	TGCGCCACCGGGGGAGGGACAGGGGAGCAGTTCTTC
TRBV10-3	.	.	TRBJ2-5	13	CAIKEGGQETQYF	TGTGCCATAAAAGAGGGTGGGCAAGAGACCCAGTACTTC
TRBV12-3/TRBV12-4	.	.	TRBJ1-2	13	CASSLKGRGGYTF	TGTGCCAGCAGTTTAAAGGGGAGGGGTGGCTACACCTTC
TRBV9	.	.	TRBJ1-1	15	CASSVGTGIMAEAFF	TGTGCCAGCAGCGTAGGAACAGGGATTATGGCTGAAGCTTTCTTT
TRBV19	TRBD1	.	TRBJ1-1	13	CASHETGGTEAFF	TGTGCCAGTCATGAAACAGGGGGTACTGAAGCTTTCTTT
TRBV24-1	.	.	TRBJ2-7	12	CATSDNRDEQYF	TGTGCCACCAGTGATAACCGGGACGAGCAGTACTTC
TRBV2	.	.	TRBJ1-5	15	CASSEGGFANQPQHF	TGTGCCAGCAGTGAGGGGGGGTTCGCCAATCAGCCCCAGCATTTT
TRBV7-9	.	.	TRBJ2-7	14	CASSFTGSSYEQYF	TGTGCCAGCAGCTTTACAGGGAGCTCCTACGAGCAGTACTTC
TRBV28	.	.	TRBJ2-5	13	CASSLPRDETQYF	TGTGCCAGCAGTTTACCACGGGATGAGACCCAGTACTTC
TRBV27	.	.	TRBJ1-6	15	CASSLMAAYNSPLHF	TGTGCCAGCAGTTTAATGGCAGCCTATAATTCACCCCTCCACTTT
TRBV10-2	TRBD2	.	TRBJ2-5	14	CASSGSGGAETQYF	TGCGCCAGCAGTGGGAGCGGGGGGGCGGAGACCCAGTACTTC
TRBV7-3	TRBD1	.	TRBJ2-1	16	CASSLWDRSSYNEQFF	TGTGCCAGCAGCTTATGGGACAGGAGTTCCTACAATGAGCAGTTCTTC
TRBV5-4	.	.	TRBJ2-5	17	CASSLRTEGLGQETQYF	TGTGCCAGCAGTCTTCGAACGGAGGGGTTAGGGCAAGAGACCCAGTACTTC
TRBV11-2	.	.	TRBJ1-2	14	CASSIHLGSYGYTF	TGTGCCAGCAGCATTCACTTGGGGAGCTATGGCTACACCTTC
TRBV7-9	TRBD2	once	TRBJ2-1	15	CASSLSGRVHNEQFF	TGTGCCAGCAGCCTAAGCGGGAGGGTGCACAATGAGCAGTTCTTC
TRBV2	TRBD1	.	TRBJ2-7	12	CASSRQGAEQYF	TGTGCCAGCAGTAGACAGGGGGCCGAGCAGTACTTC
TRBV28	TRBD1	.	TRBJ1-6	15	CASRSGTAYNSPLHF	TGTGCCAGCAGATCAGGGACAGCCTATAATTCACCCCTCCACTTT
TRBV6-5	.	.	TRBJ1-2	13	CASMTFSLRGYTF	TGTGCCAGTATGACATTCTCCCTCCGCGGCTACACCTTC
TRBV3-1/TRBV3-2	.	.	TRBJ1-2	19	CASSQLGARGTRSHYGYTF	TGTGCCAGCAGCCAATTGGGGGCCCGAGGGACCCGAAGCCACTATGGCTACACCTTC
TRBV29-1	TRBD1	.	TRBJ1-4	13	CSASTGGDEKLFF	TGCAGCGCGTCGACAGGGGGCGATGAAAAACTGTTTTTT
TRBV29-1	TRBD1	.	TRBJ2-3	14	CSVGQGASTDTQYF	TGCAGCGTTGGACAGGGGGCCTCAACAGATACGCAGTATTTT
TRBV19	TRBD2	.	TRBJ2-7	14	CATRDAISGREQYF	TGTGCCACCAGAGACGCAATTAGCGGGAGGGAGCAGTACTTC
TRBV28	.	once	TRBJ1-5	12	CASSSQVRSQHF	TGTGCCAGCAGTTCCCAAGTGCGGTCCCAGCATTTT
TRBV3-1/TRBV3-2	.	.	TRBJ2-5	14	CASSNTGNRETQYF	TGTGCCAGCAGCAATACAGGGAATAGGGAGACCCAGTACTTC
TRBV28	TRBD1	.	TRBJ1-1	14	CASRATGSKVEAFF	TGTGCCAGCAGGGCGACAGGGAGTAAGGTTGAAGCTTTCTTT
TRBV7-9	TRBD2	once	TRBJ2-5	14	CASSSSGSGETQYF	TGTGCCAGCAGCTCAAGCGGGAGTGGAGAGACCCAGTACTTC
TRBV28	.	many	TRBJ2-3	13	CASSPQSTDTQYF	TGTGCCAGCAGTCCACAGAGCACAGATACGCAGTATTTT
TRBV6-4	.	.	TRBJ2-3	14	CASSRDSLLDTQYF	TGTGCCAGCAGTCGAGACAGCTTACTCGATACGCAGTATTTT
TRBV28	TRBD2	.	TRBJ2-5	14	CASSATSVRETQYF	TGTGCCAGCAGTGCGACTAGCGTGAGGGAGACCCAGTACTTC
TRBV23-1	.	.	TRBJ2-7	15	CASSHPQGGKYEQYF	TGCGCCAGCAGTCATCCACAGGGGGGGAAGTACGAGCAGTACTTC
TRBV28	TRBD1	.	TRBJ1-2	17	CASSTYPGQGQGYGYTF	TGTGCCAGCAGTACCTACCCGGGACAGGGGCAGGGCTATGGCTACACCTTC
TRBV27	.	.	TRBJ1-5	16	CASSPVGTELNQPQHF	TGTGCCAGCAGTCCTGTTGGAACAGAACTTAATCAGCCCCAGCATTTT
TRBV29-1	.	.	TRBJ1-1	14	CSVGARGWGTEAFF	TGCAGCGTTGGGGCAAGAGGGTGGGGAACTGAAGCTTTCTTT
TRBV30	TRBD2	few	TRBJ2-5	13	CAWSGLAGETQYF	TGTGCCTGGAGTGGACTAGCGGGAGAGACCCAGTACTTC
TRBV30	.	.	TRBJ1-5	15	CAWSTDILSGQPQHF	TGTGCCTGGAGTACGGACATCCTCTCCGGGCAGCCCCAGCATTTT
TRBV27	.	.	TRBJ2-3	13	CASSSSAGVTQYF	TGTGCCAGCAGTTCCAGCGCAGGGGTTACGCAGTATTTT
TRBV11-2	.	.	TRBJ1-5	13	CASSLVSYQPQHF	TGTGCCAGCAGCTTAGTCAGTTATCAGCCCCAGCATTTT
TRBV29-1	TRBD1	.	TRBJ1-1	14	CSVTPGGGNTEAFF	TGCAGCGTGACCCCAGGGGGCGGGAACACTGAAGCTTTCTTT
TRBV7-3	TRBD2	.	TRBJ2-1	15	CASSPGAGGYNEQFF	TGTGCCAGCAGCCCGGGAGCGGGAGGGTACAATGAGCAGTTCTTC
TRBV6-5	.	.	TRBJ1-6	15	CASTESPGWNSPLHF	TGTGCCAGCACCGAAAGTCCAGGGTGGAATTCACCCCTCCACTTT
TRBV27	TRBD1	.	TRBJ2-7	16	CASSLFPGTGAYEQYF	TGTGCCAGCAGTTTATTCCCCGGGACAGGAGCCTACGAGCAGTACTTC
TRBV3-1/TRBV3-2	TRBD1	.	TRBJ1-2	16	CASSQVQGGLNYGYTF	TGTGCCAGCAGCCAAGTCCAGGGGGGACTTAACTATGGCTACACCTTC
TRBV7-9	.	.	TRBJ1-1	12	CASSLDASEAFF	TGTGCCAGCAGCTTAGACGCGTCTGAAGCTTTCTTT